Following are 16 T cell receptor beta chains from one sample sequenced in a study of T cell repertoires in MIS-A myocarditis. Produced via immunoSEQ multiplex PCR; TCRdb's table is partial and in-frame only. The sample consists of 5,500 to 8,000 clones, approximately 80% of them appearing once. Sequencing used right inferior lung lobe tissue obtained at autopsy. The receptors originated from a man aged 18 to 29 with fulminant myocarditis from multisystem inflammatory syndrome in adults (MIS-A) after COVID-19.

This chain uses TRBV5-6 with TRBJ2-1, with TRBD2 matching 10 bases. The CDR3 consists of 16 residues. With V trimmed by 0 bases and J by 7 bases, 7 bases remained unmatched. Germline CDR1 is SGHDT and CDR2 is YYEEEE. DNA of the CDR3: TGTGCCAGCAGCTTGGTTTGGAGCGGGGGGGCGAATGAGCAGTTCTTC. Protein: CASSLVWSGGANEQFF. Full variable domain (rest looked up from reference TRBV5-6 and TRBJ2-1): DAGVTQSPTHLIKTRGQQVTLRCSPKSGHDTVSWYQQALGQGPQFIFQYYEEEERQRGNFPDRFSGHQFPNYSSELNVNALLLGDSALYLCASSLVWSGGANEQFFGPGTRLTVL.

The chain has TRBV19 and TRBJ2-3; a possible D gene is TRBD2 (5 bases). Germline-derived CDR1 and CDR2 are LNHDA and SQIVND (reference sequence). CDR3 length: 15 residues. The ends were cut back, 10 bases at V and 4 bases at J, with 21 bases in the middle. The CDR3 protein is CATKQGSLQPDTQYF. CDR3 in DNA: TGTGCCACAAAACAAGGGAGCCTACAGCCAGATACGCAGTATTTT.

This chain joins TRBV5-1 and TRBJ1-2; the D is unclear. Looked up from germline, CDR1 is SGHRS and CDR2 is YFSETQ. This CDR3 has 14 amino acids. The V gene lost 0 bases and the J gene lost 0 bases, with 6 bases spanning the gap. DNA for the CDR3: TGCGCCAGCAGCTTGGATCCTACTAACTATGGCTACACCTTC. This sequence encodes CASSLDPTNYGYTF.

The CDR3 reads CASSHTGTRRNEQFF. DNA of the CDR3: TGCGCCAGCAGCCATACCGGGACTAGGAGGAATGAGCAGTTCTTC. This chain uses TRBV4-1 with TRBJ2-1; TRBD2 aligns across 8 bases. The trim removed 3 bases at V and 7 bases at J, leaving 8 bases unmatched. Looked up from germline, CDR1 is MGHRA and CDR2 is YSYEKL. The CDR3 has 15 residues.

This clone was seen only a few times. This chain connects TRBV29-1 to TRBJ2-7; 7 bases match TRBD2. Per germline, CDR1 SQVTM and CDR2 ANQGSEA. V shed 6 bases and J 0 bases; nucleotides not matched to a gene: 5. This CDR3 has 13 residues. This CDR3 reads CSVNLADSYEQYF. The CDR3 nucleotides are TGCAGCGTGAATCTAGCGGACTCCTACGAGCAGTACTTC.

V and J are TRBV5-4 and TRBJ2-3, with TRBD2 matching over 8 bases. CDR3 length: 14 residues. Germline V gene lookup returns CDR1 SGHNT and CDR2 YYREEE (reference sequence). V was clipped by 4 bases and J by 5 bases; unmatched bases: 6. The CDR3 DNA follows: TGTGCCAGCAGCCGGGGGGGGGCTGAAGATACGCAGTATTTT. This gives the protein CASSRGGAEDTQYF.

The chain employs TRBV12-3 or TRBV12-4 and TRBJ1-1; unclear D gene. The CDR3 covers 12 residues. The V and J ends lost 7 bases and 3 bases respectively, with 9 bases between them. The CDR3, as DNA: TGTGCCAGCACCCTGGGGTACACTGAAGCTTTCTTT. Translation: CASTLGYTEAFF.

This clone was seen only once. V is TRBV7-8 and J is TRBJ2-1; 8 nucleotides line up with TRBD2. V dropped 4 bases and J dropped 0; count of bases not matched to a gene: 5. Germline V gives CDR1 SGHVS, CDR2 FQNEAQ. This CDR3 has 16 amino acids. The DNA for the CDR3 is TGTGCCAGCAGCTCGCAGCGGGGGAGCTCCTACAATGAGCAGTTCTTC. Amino acids: CASSSQRGSSYNEQFF. Looking up the rest from reference TRBV7-8 and TRBJ2-1 gives the full variable domain: GAGVSQSPRYKVAKRGQDVALRCDPISGHVSLFWYQQALGQGPEFLTYFQNEAQLDKSGLPSDRFFAERPEGSVSTLKIQRTQQEDSAVYLCASSSQRGSSYNEQFFGPGTRLTVL.

In this sample, this clone turned up once. At one end, the junction sequence differs from germline, possibly due to a read error. The CDR3 region is CVSSHGLANTGELFF. The DNA of the CDR3 is TGTGTCAGCAGCCACGGACTTGCCAACACCGGGGAGCTGTTTTTT. The rearrangement links TRBV28 to TRBJ2-2; D possibly corresponds to TRBD2 (5 bases). Germline loops: CDR1 MDHEN, CDR2 SYDVKM. The CDR3 spans 15 residues.

The V gene is TRBV28, the J gene TRBJ1-4, with D unclear. Trimming took off 3 bases at V and 8 bases at J, with 16 bases between the two ends. Germline V CDR1 and CDR2: MDHEN, SYDVKM. The CDR3 runs 15 residues. For the CDR3, the DNA is TGTGCCAGCAGTTTCGAATCGCCGGGGTCAGAAAAACTGTTTTTT. Translating gives CASSFESPGSEKLFF.

A few counts support this clone. This chain joins TRBV6-5 and TRBJ2-4; TRBD1 might be the D (5 bases). Germline V lookup: CDR1 MNHEY, CDR2 SVGAGI. This CDR3 is built from 15 residues. The germline V and J ends were trimmed by 5 bases and 0 bases, with 11 bases remaining between them. The CDR3 DNA reads TGTGCCAGCAGTCCCGACAGCCTAGCCAAAAACATTCAGTACTTC. Protein: CASSPDSLAKNIQYF.

The chain couples TRBV7-2 to TRBJ1-1; D is unclear. In germline, CDR1 is SGHTA, CDR2 FQGNSA. Trimming cost V 5 bases and J 1 base, with 8 bases left between them. This CDR3 comprises 13 residues. CDR3 DNA sequence: TGTGCCAGCAGCCTCCGGGCGAACACTGAAGCTTTCTTT. Protein product: CASSLRANTEAFF.

This clone came up once. This chain connects TRBV12-3 or TRBV12-4 to TRBJ2-2; D call uncertain. The CDR3 is 13 amino acids. V lost 2 bases to trimming and J lost 5 bases, with 6 bases between them. CDR3 in DNA: TGTGCCAGCAGTTTAATGGGTACCGGGGAGCTGTTTTTT. It specifies CASSLMGTGELFF.

Only a few counts were recorded for this clone. V usage is TRBV7-9 and J usage is TRBJ2-3, with 11 bases that match TRBD1. J lost 0 bases, V lost 8 bases, and 1 base had no gene match. Germline CDR1 is SEHNR and CDR2 is FQNEAQ (reference sequence). This CDR3 has 14 residues. The CDR3 DNA reads as TGTGCCAGCGGACAGGGGGCGAGCACAGATACGCAGTATTTT. It translates to CASGQGASTDTQYF.

The chain recombines TRBV5-4 with TRBJ2-5; D perhaps matches TRBD1 (5 bases). V was cut by 1 base and J by 4 bases, with 11 bases left in between. The CDR3 totals 14 residues. CDR1 and CDR2 (germline): SGHNT, YYREEE (reference sequence). The CDR3 protein is CASSLFGQTETQYF. CDR3 in DNA: TGTGCCAGCAGCTTGTTTGGACAAACAGAGACCCAGTACTTC.

The sample holds a few counts of this clone. V gene TRBV10-2 combines with J gene TRBJ2-7; a possible D gene is TRBD2 (5 bases). Looked up from germline, CDR1 is WSHSY and CDR2 is SAAADI. V was clipped by 5 bases and J by 3 bases, with 11 bases between them. The CDR3 extends over 13 amino acids. This chain's CDR3 is CASSSGAIYEQYF. The CDR3 DNA is TGCGCCAGCAGTAGCGGCGCCATCTACGAGCAGTACTTC.